This T cell receptor (beta chain) was profiled in a study of cytomegalovirus exposure and HLA in healthy donors. Study-level points and caveats: Later work found most CMV-associated TCR beta chains apparently HLA-restricted. TCR beta V segments were, for the most part, productive about 87% or about 30% of the time in an earlier analysis. Later examination showed HLA-associated TCR beta chains had greater clonal expansion than equally common others.

PCR involved 60 Vbeta and 13 Jbeta primers. Assay: immunoSEQ multiplex PCR; the TCRdb copy retains only in-frame clones and omits some. In the table there are 70,000 to 95,000 clones, approximately 84% of which are singletons. Turning to this clone: Its antigen is unknown.

The V gene's germline CDR1 is MNHEY and CDR2 SMNVEV (reference sequence). Trimming took 4 bases from V and 1 from J, leaving 19 bases between them. The length of the CDR3 is 17 residues. This sequence was found in a woman aged 18-30 years in good health and CMV-seropositive. The sequencing input was PBMCs. The genes are TRBV27 and TRBJ1-1; D is perhaps TRBD1 (6 bases). CDR3 sequence: CASSWTWVGGGNTEAFF. CDR3 nucleotide sequence: TGTGCCAGCAGTTGGACATGGGTAGGGGGGGGGAACACTGAAGCTTTCTTT.